Following are 17 T cell receptor beta chains from one sample sequenced in a study of T-cell reconstitution after alpha-beta-depleted transplantation in children. Preparation of the TCRbeta library was carried out with unique molecular identifiers. TCRdb re-derived calls from the PCR reads in MiXCR, one entry per CDR3 protein. The table lists hundreds of thousands of distinct CDR3 sequences, around 17% of them singletons. Sequenced here: PBMCs, mostly from graft donor cells, sampled 360 days after TCRalphabeta/CD19-depleted stem cell transplant. The receptor source for this set is a male patient aged 10-17 years who had a stem cell transplant for acute lymphoblastic leukemia, so the T cells may come from the graft donor.

In nucleotides, the CDR3 is TGCGCCAGCAGCTTGGCCCCCACGAACACTGAAGCTTTCTTT. It specifies CASSLAPTNTEAFF. The chain couples TRBV5-1 to TRBJ1-1; D remains unclear. The CDR3 has 14 amino acids. Trimming shortened V by 0 bases and J by 1 base, and 7 bases separated the two germline ends. CDR1 and CDR2 from the germline V gene are SGHRS and YFSETQ.

This chain uses TRBV10-3 with TRBJ2-5, with 9 positions matching TRBD2. This CDR3 comprises 14 residues. Trimming took 10 bases from V and 1 from J; bases not matched to a gene: 7. In germline, CDR1 is ENHRY, CDR2 SYGVKD. The CDR3 DNA follows: TGTGCCACCAGGACTAGCGTGTTCCAAGAGACCCAGTACTTC. This encodes CATRTSVFQETQYF.

The table lists this clonotype with many counts. This chain connects TRBV20-1 to TRBJ1-4; no clear D gene. The ends were cut back, 3 bases at V and 0 bases at J, with 8 bases in the middle. Germline V gene sequence: CDR1 DFQATT, CDR2 SNEGSKA (reference sequence). The CDR3 totals 14 residues. Here the CDR3 reads CSASRFATNEKLFF. The CDR3 nucleotides read TGCAGTGCTAGTCGGTTTGCAACTAATGAAAAACTGTTTTTT.

This clonotype was detected ten times or more. The V call is TRBV12-3 or TRBV12-4, the J call TRBJ2-2, with TRBD2 as a possible D gene (6 bases). The ends were cut back, 5 bases at V and 2 bases at J, with 12 bases in the middle. The CDR3 spans 15 residues. CDR3 sequence (DNA): TGTGCCAGCAGTGCCGGGACTGCTAACACCGGGGAGCTGTTTTTT. Protein sequence: CASSAGTANTGELFF.

This clonotype was seen at least ten times. V usage is TRBV7-9 and J usage is TRBJ1-5; no definite D call. Germline V gene data show CDR1 as SEHNR and CDR2 as FQNEAQ (reference sequence). V lost 3 bases and J 1 base, leaving 7 bases between the germline ends. The CDR3 runs to 14 residues. The chain's CDR3 is CASSLGWSNQPQHF. The DNA for the CDR3 is TGTGCCAGCAGCTTGGGCTGGAGCAATCAGCCCCAGCATTTT.

This clonotype showed up just a few times. The chain is built from TRBV7-9 and TRBJ2-7, with D unresolved. From germline, CDR1 is SEHNR and CDR2 FQNEAQ (reference sequence). V was trimmed by 2 bases and J by 4 bases, leaving 12 bases between them. This CDR3 has 14 amino acids. The CDR3 protein is CASSLRHEEYEQYF. Written as DNA, the CDR3 is TGTGCCAGCAGCTTAAGGCACGAGGAGTACGAGCAGTACTTC.

Only a few counts were recorded for this clonotype. V usage is TRBV6-1 and J usage is TRBJ1-3; 10 bases match TRBD1. The germline CDR1 and CDR2 sequences are MNHNS and SASEGT. The J segment lost 0 bases and the V segment lost 5 bases, leaving 13 bases of the junction unmatched. This CDR3 comprises 19 residues. DNA of the CDR3: TGTGCCAGCAGTCGGGGGACAGGGGCTCCCGCCACCTCTGGAAACACCATATATTTT. The encoded protein is CASSRGTGAPATSGNTIYF.

The table lists this clonotype with a few counts. This chain connects TRBV7-6 to TRBJ2-1; TRBD1 matches 12 bases. Germline V CDR1 and CDR2: SGHVS, FNYEAQ. The CDR3 spans 18 residues. Germline trimming cut 4 bases from V and 5 bases from J; bases unmatched to any gene: 12. The CDR3 sequence is CASSSFDWGQGANNEQFF. The CDR3 coding sequence is TGTGCCAGCAGCTCCTTCGATTGGGGACAGGGGGCTAACAATGAGCAGTTCTTC.

There are a few counts of this clonotype. This chain links TRBV12-3 or TRBV12-4 with TRBJ1-1; D call uncertain. Trimming cost V 6 bases and J 0 bases, with 17 bases left between them. The CDR3 has 16 amino acids. CDR3 nucleotides: TGTGCCAGCAGCGCATTGCCCGGAAACATGAACACTGAAGCTTTCTTT. Protein sequence: CASSALPGNMNTEAFF.

This clonotype was seen more than once but under ten times. The rearrangement joins TRBV5-1 to TRBJ2-7; D remains unclear. This CDR3 comprises 15 residues. Trimming left V 1 base short and J 7 bases short, with 18 bases between. CDR1 is SGHRS and CDR2 is YFSETQ in the germline V gene. The CDR3 DNA reads as TGCGCCAGCAGCTTGTATACCGGCACCAGTAGGGAGCAGTACTTC. It specifies CASSLYTGTSREQYF.

The chain has TRBV13 and TRBJ2-1, with TRBD2 matching 13 bases. Germline V gene data show CDR1 as PRHDT and CDR2 as FYEKMQ (reference sequence). The CDR3 length is 17 residues. Trimming cost V 5 bases and J 5 bases; bases outside gene matches: 9. The CDR3 nucleotides are TGTGCCAGCAGCGCCGAGAGGACTAGCGGGAGCCACAATGAGCAGTTCTTC. Protein sequence: CASSAERTSGSHNEQFF.

This clonotype was seen only a few times. V usage is TRBV4-1 and J usage is TRBJ2-7; D call uncertain. V dropped 0 bases and J dropped 1 base, with 16 bases sitting between them. This CDR3 comprises 17 residues. Germline V CDR1 and CDR2: MGHRA, YSYEKL. CDR3 in amino acids: CASSQDWATSNSYEQYF. The CDR3 DNA reads TGCGCCAGCAGCCAAGATTGGGCGACGTCGAATTCCTACGAGCAGTACTTC.

A few counts support this clonotype. The J gene is TRBJ1-5, the V gene TRBV25-1; possibly TRBD1 for D (5 bases). The CDR3 has 16 residues. CDR1 MGHDK and CDR2 SYGVNS come from the germline V gene. The V end lost 3 bases, the J end lost 6 bases, and 18 bases lay between the germline ends. CDR3 nucleotides: TGTGCCAGCAGTGATGGGCAGGGCATTAGGGGTCAGCCCCAGCATTTT. Protein product: CASSDGQGIRGQPQHF. Based on the CDR3 plus reference TRBV25-1 and TRBJ1-5, the full variable domain is EADIYQTPRYLVIGTGKKITLECSQTMGHDKMYWYQQDPGMELHLIHYSYGVNSTEKGDLSSESTVSRIRTEHFPLTLESARPSHTSQYLCASSDGQGIRGQPQHFGDGTRLSIL.

In its sample, this clonotype was seen a few times. The rearrangement joins TRBV7-2 to TRBJ1-2; weak D call: TRBD1 (5 bases). Trimming left V 5 bases short and J 4 bases short, with 14 bases between. The CDR3 is 14 residues long. Looked up from germline, CDR1 is SGHTA and CDR2 is FQGNSA. CDR3 protein: CASSPTPGRYGYTF. The DNA of the CDR3 is TGTGCCAGCAGCCCGACCCCAGGGCGCTATGGCTACACCTTC.

This chain uses TRBV12-3 or TRBV12-4 with TRBJ2-1; D may be TRBD1 (5 bases). V lost 7 bases to trimming and J lost 8 bases, with 21 bases between them. CDR3 length: 15 residues. Here the CDR3 reads CASKLGNFQGHEQFF. DNA for the CDR3: TGTGCCAGCAAGCTCGGCAACTTTCAGGGCCATGAGCAGTTCTTC.

This clonotype was seen a few times. This chain uses TRBV7-6 with TRBJ2-6; D may be TRBD2 (5 bases). CDR3 length: 18 residues. Germline V gives CDR1 SGHVS, CDR2 FNYEAQ. The V gene lost 5 bases and the J gene lost 0 bases, with 17 bases spanning the gap. Written as DNA, the CDR3 is TGTGCCAGCAGCAATCTGAAAGCGGCACTCTCTGGGGCCAACGTCCTGACTTTC. Translated: CASSNLKAALSGANVLTF.

The chain is built from TRBV20-1 and TRBJ2-1; 9 nucleotides line up with TRBD1. The trim removed 5 bases at V and 0 bases at J, leaving 8 bases unmatched. Germline-derived CDR1 and CDR2 are DFQATT and SNEGSKA (reference sequence). The length of the CDR3 is 16 residues. CDR3 sequence (DNA): TGCAGTGCTCTACGGGACAGGGCCAGCTCCTACAATGAGCAGTTCTTC. It specifies CSALRDRASSYNEQFF.